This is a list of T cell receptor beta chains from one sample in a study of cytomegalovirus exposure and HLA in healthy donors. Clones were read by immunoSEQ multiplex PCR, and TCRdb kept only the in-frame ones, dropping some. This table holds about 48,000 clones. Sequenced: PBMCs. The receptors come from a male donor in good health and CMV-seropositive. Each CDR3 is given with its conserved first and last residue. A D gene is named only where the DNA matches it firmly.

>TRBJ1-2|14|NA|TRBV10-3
TGTGCCATCAGTGAGTCTGGCAAATACTATGGCTACACCTTC
CAISESGKYYGYTF
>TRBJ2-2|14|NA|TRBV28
TGTGCCAGCAGTCTACGAGGGTGGACCGGGGAGCTGTTTTTT
CASSLRGWTGELFF
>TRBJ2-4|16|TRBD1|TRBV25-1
TGTGCCAGCAGTGCCGGATTGACAGGGAAAGGGGGCATTCAGTACTTC
CASSAGLTGKGGIQYF
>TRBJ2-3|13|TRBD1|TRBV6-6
TGTGCCAGCAGACGCGACAGGGACAACACGCAGTATTTT
CASRRDRDNTQYF
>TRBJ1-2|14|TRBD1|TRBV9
TGTGCCAGCAGCGCAGGCGGGACAGGGGTCGGCTACACCTTC
CASSAGGTGVGYTF
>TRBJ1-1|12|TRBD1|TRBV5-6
TGTGCCAGCAGCCCCGGGACAGGGGAAGCTTTCTTT
CASSPGTGEAFF
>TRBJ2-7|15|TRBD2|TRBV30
TGTGCCTGGAGGAAGCTAGCGGGGGAACCCTACGAGCAGTACTTC
CAWRKLAGEPYEQYF
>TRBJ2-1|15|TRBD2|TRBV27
TGTGCCAGCAGTGGTAGCGGGGGTGTGTACAATGAGCAGTTCTTC
CASSGSGGVYNEQFF
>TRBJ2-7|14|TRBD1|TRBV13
TGTGCCAGCAGCGGACAGGGGAGCTCCTACGAGCAGTACTTC
CASSGQGSSYEQYF
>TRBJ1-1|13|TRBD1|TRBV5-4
TGTGCCACGGAGGGACAGGAGTACACTGAAGCTTTCTTT
CATEGQEYTEAFF
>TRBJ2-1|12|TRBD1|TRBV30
TGTGCCTGGACGGACAGGGGCCATGAGCAGTTCTTC
CAWTDRGHEQFF
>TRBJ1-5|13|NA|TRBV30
TGTGCCTGGAGTGAGCAGGGGAATCAGCCCCAGCATTTT
CAWSEQGNQPQHF
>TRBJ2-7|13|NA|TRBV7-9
TGTGCCAGCAGCCCGGGGTCAGTTCGCGAGCAGTACTTC
CASSPGSVREQYF
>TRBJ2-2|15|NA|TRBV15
TGTGCCACCAGCAGAGGAGGGAGCTCTTCCGGGGAGCTGTTTTTT
CATSRGGSSSGELFF
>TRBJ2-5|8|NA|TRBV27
TGTGCCAGCAGTCCCCCCGACTTC
CASSPPDF
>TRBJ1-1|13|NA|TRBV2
TGTGCCACCACAGAGGAGGCAGCCACTGAAGCTTTCTTT
CATTEEAATEAFF
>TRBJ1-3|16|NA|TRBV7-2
TGTGCCAGCAGCTTAGCGCAGGGGTCCTCTGGAAACACCATATATTTT
CASSLAQGSSGNTIYF
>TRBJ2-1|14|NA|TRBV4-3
TGCGCCAGCAGCCAAGATCAGGCGGGATATGAGCAGTTCTTC
CASSQDQAGYEQFF
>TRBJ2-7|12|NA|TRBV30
TGTGCCTGGAGTCCCGGCTCCTACGAGCAGTACTTC
CAWSPGSYEQYF
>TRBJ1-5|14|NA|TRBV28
TGTGCCAGCAGTACGACGGAGAGCAATCAGCCCCAGCATTTT
CASSTTESNQPQHF
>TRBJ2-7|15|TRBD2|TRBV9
TGTGCCAGCAGCCCTAGGGCGGGGGAGTCCTACGAGCAGTACTTC
CASSPRAGESYEQYF
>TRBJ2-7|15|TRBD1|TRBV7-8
TGTGCCAGCAGCTTCCCCGGGACAGGGGGCTACGAGCAGTACTTC
CASSFPGTGGYEQYF
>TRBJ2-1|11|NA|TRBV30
TGTGCCTGGAGTCTATACAATGAGCAGTTCTTC
CAWSLYNEQFF
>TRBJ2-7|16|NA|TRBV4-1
TGCGCCAGCAGCCAAGATTTAGGGAGACGAACCTACGAGCAGTACTTC
CASSQDLGRRTYEQYF
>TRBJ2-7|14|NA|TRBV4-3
TGCGCCAGCAGCCAAGGGGCAGGGCTACGCGGGCAGTACTTC
CASSQGAGLRGQYF
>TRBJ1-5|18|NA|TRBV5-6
TGTGCCAGCAGCCTGGGGCCTACTAGGGATTGGGGCAATCAGCCCCAGCATTTT
CASSLGPTRDWGNQPQHF
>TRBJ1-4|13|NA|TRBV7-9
TGTGCCAGCAGTCCAACAACTAATGAAAAACTGTTTTTT
CASSPTTNEKLFF
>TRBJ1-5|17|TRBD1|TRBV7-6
TGTGCCAGCAGCAGAGTACACAGGGGGAGGGACGATCAGCCCCAGCATTTT
CASSRVHRGRDDQPQHF
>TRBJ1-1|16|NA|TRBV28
TGTGCCAGCAGTTTATACCAATTGAGCATGAACACTGAAGCTTTCTTT
CASSLYQLSMNTEAFF
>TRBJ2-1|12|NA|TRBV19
TGTGCCAGTGGGCCTTCCTACAATGAGCAGTTCTTC
CASGPSYNEQFF
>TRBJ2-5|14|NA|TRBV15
TGTGCCACCAGCAACCTAGGCAGTCAAGAGACCCAGTACTTC
CATSNLGSQETQYF
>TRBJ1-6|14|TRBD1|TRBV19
TGTGCCAGTAGGGAGGACAGGGGAAGGTCACCCCTCCACTTT
CASREDRGRSPLHF
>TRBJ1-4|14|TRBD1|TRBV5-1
TGCGCCAGCAGGGGACAGGGAATAGTGGAAAAACTGTTTTTT
CASRGQGIVEKLFF
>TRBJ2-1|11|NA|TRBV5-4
TGTGCCAGCAGTAGGGAGCTTGAGCAGTTCTTC
CASSRELEQFF
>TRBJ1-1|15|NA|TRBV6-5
TGTGCCAGCAGTTACAAGACAGGCATAGGCACTGAAGCTTTCTTT
CASSYKTGIGTEAFF
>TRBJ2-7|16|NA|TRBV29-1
TGCAGCGCCACCGGGGAGGTGATAAGAGGCTCCTACGAGCAGTACTTC
CSATGEVIRGSYEQYF
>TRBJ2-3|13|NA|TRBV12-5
TGTGCTAGTGGGAGCGGAATCACAGATACGCAGTATTTT
CASGSGITDTQYF
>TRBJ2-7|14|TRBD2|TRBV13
TGTGCCAGCAGCACTAGCGGGGGGAGGTACGAGCAGTACTTC
CASSTSGGRYEQYF
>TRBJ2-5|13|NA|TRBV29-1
TGCAGCGTAAGTCGACAGACCCAAGAGACCCAGTACTTC
CSVSRQTQETQYF
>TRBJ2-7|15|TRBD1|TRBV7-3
TGTGCCAGCAGCTTACGGGACAGGGGATCCTTCGAGCAGTACTTC
CASSLRDRGSFEQYF
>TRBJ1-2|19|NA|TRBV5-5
TGTGCCAGCAGCTTGACAATGTCAATGGGGGCCCGAGCTAACTATGGCTACACCTTC
CASSLTMSMGARANYGYTF
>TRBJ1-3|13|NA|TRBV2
TGTGCCAGCAGCCCGGCGCGGGGAAACACCATATATTTT
CASSPARGNTIYF
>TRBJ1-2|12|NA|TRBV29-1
TGCAGCGTTGGGGACATTAAATATGGCTACACCTTC
CSVGDIKYGYTF
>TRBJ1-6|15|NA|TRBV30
TGTGCCTGGAGTCGGGGGGGGGAGGATAATTCACCCCTCCACTTT
CAWSRGGEDNSPLHF
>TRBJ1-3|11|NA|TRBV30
TGTGCCTGGAGTGAGAGGGACACCATATATTTT
CAWSERDTIYF
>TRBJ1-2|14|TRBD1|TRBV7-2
TGTGCCAGCAGCTTCGTTGACAGGGGCTATGGCTACACCTTC
CASSFVDRGYGYTF
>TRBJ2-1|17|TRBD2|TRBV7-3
TGTGCCAGCAGCTTATTTGGGCTAGCGGGGGACCGTAATGAGCAGTTCTTC
CASSLFGLAGDRNEQFF
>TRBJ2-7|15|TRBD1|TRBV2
TGTGCCAGCAGTGAAAGTTCAGGGGGAATTTACGAGCAGTACTTC
CASSESSGGIYEQYF
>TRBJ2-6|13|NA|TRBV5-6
TGTGCCACCGCGAGCTCTGGGGCCAACGTCCTGACTTTC
CATASSGANVLTF
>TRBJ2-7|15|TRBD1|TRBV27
TGTGCCAGCAGTCCGATACAGGGGACGGTCTACGAGCAGTACTTC
CASSPIQGTVYEQYF
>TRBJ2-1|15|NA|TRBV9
TGTGCCAGCAGCATCTCGGGACTCCGCCTTGAGGAGCAGTTCTTC
CASSISGLRLEEQFF
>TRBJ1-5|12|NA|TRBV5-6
TGTGCCAGCAGCTTGACAGGGCGGCCCCAGCATTTT
CASSLTGRPQHF